Below are 26 T cell receptor beta chains sequenced from a single sample in a study of regulatory T cells in long-lasting Graves disease. The time point is: persistent/refractory GD, antithyroid drugs over 5 years with positive TRAb. Extracted RNA from PBMCs served as the source of the TCR library. Construction of TCR beta libraries relied on iRepertoire HTBI primers and on Arm-PCR targeting CDR3 regions. TCRdb reanalysed the multiplex PCR reads using MiXCR and keeps one entry per CDR3 protein. Here the sample spans roughly 450,000 distinct CDR3 sequences, approximately 23% being singletons. The input for sequencing was peripheral blood mononuclear cells (PBMCs), taken when the disease was refractory, from a patient treated with antithyroid drugs. These receptors were obtained from a female donor with Graves disease.

This clonotype was counted ten times or more. V and J are TRBV6-1 and TRBJ1-5; no firm D call. Looked up from germline, CDR1 is MNHNS and CDR2 is SASEGT. Trimming left V 8 bases short and J 7 bases short, with 15 bases between. The CDR3 covers 13 residues. The CDR3 protein is CASAPETVQPQHF. CDR3 DNA sequence: TGTGCCAGCGCCCCCGAGACGGTACAGCCCCAGCATTTT.

This chain uses TRBV20-1 with TRBJ1-4; D may be TRBD1 (5 bases). The CDR3 sequence is 13 residues long. The germline gives CDR1 DFQATT, CDR2 SNEGSKA (reference sequence). Trimming took off 0 bases at V and 5 bases at J, with 7 bases between the two ends. In DNA, the CDR3 is TGCAGTGCTAGAGAGGGGCCAAATGAAAAACTGTTTTTT. Encoded protein: CSAREGPNEKLFF.

As for this clonotype: A read error may explain this, as a much larger clone is one base away. The genes are TRBV6-1 and TRBJ1-2; D not resolved. CDR3 length equals 14 residues. Trimming removed 7 bases at V and 9 bases at J, with 21 bases between. The V gene's germline CDR1 is MNHNS and CDR2 SASEGT. Here the CDR3 DNA reads TGTGCCAGCAAGGTCCTACCTAAGGGATACAGCTACACCTTC. This translates into CASKVLPKGYSYTF.

The rearrangement uses TRBV20-1 and TRBJ1-1; 11 positions agree with TRBD1. The germline V gene has CDR1 DFQATT and CDR2 SNEGSKA (reference sequence). CDR3 length: 14 amino acids. V lost 3 bases and J lost 2; bases outside the gene matches: 2. The DNA of the CDR3 is TGCAGTGCTAGCGGGACAGGGGGAAACACTGAAGCTTTCTTT. Its translation is CSASGTGGNTEAFF.

J is TRBJ2-3 and V is TRBV5-1; 7 bases map to TRBD2. Trimming at V came to 2 bases and at J to 3 bases, leaving 9 bases not matched to a gene. This CDR3 spans 16 amino acids. Germline V gives CDR1 SGHRS, CDR2 YFSETQ. Here the CDR3 reads CASSLLAGAATDTQYF. CDR3 nucleotides: TGCGCCAGCAGCTTACTCGCGGGAGCGGCAACAGATACGCAGTATTTT.

This clonotype came up a few times. The V call is TRBV7-9, the J call TRBJ2-5; D gene unclear. V shed 1 base and J shed 1 base, with 7 bases lying between them. The CDR3 is 14 residues long. Germline V lookup: CDR1 SEHNR, CDR2 FQNEAQ (reference sequence). The CDR3 nucleotides are TGTGCCAGCAGCTTAGTACAGCTCCAAGAGACCCAGTACTTC. Its protein product is CASSLVQLQETQYF.

The gene calls are TRBV5-5 and TRBJ1-4; no clear D. Trimming removed 4 bases at V and 1 base at J, with 11 bases between. The CDR3 runs to 15 residues. Germline V gives CDR1 SGHKS, CDR2 YYEKEE (reference sequence). CDR3 DNA: TGTGCCAGCAGCCTTTGGGGTGAAACTAATGAAAAACTGTTTTTT. Translation gives CASSLWGETNEKLFF. The whole variable domain, remainder taken from reference TRBV5-5 and TRBJ1-4, is DAGVTQSPTHLIKTRGQQVTLRCSPISGHKSVSWYQQVLGQGPQFIFQYYEKEERGRGNFPDRFSARQFPNYSSELNVNALLLGDSALYLCASSLWGETNEKLFFGSGTQLSVL.

In this sample, this clonotype turned up many times. J is TRBJ2-2 and V is TRBV28; 13 bases align to TRBD2. The CDR3 contains 19 residues. The germline CDR1 and CDR2 sequences are MDHEN and SYDVKM. Germline trimming cut 3 bases from V and 0 bases from J; bases unmatched to any gene: 7. The chain's CDR3 is CASSFFGLAGASNTGELFF. In DNA, the CDR3 is TGTGCCAGCAGTTTTTTCGGACTAGCGGGGGCTTCGAACACCGGGGAGCTGTTTTTT.

This clonotype was seen only a few times. CDR3 sequence reads: CASSPQAQIYEKLFF. Written as DNA, the CDR3 is TGTGCCAGCAGTCCTCAGGCCCAGATTTATGAAAAACTGTTTTTT. The genes are TRBV7-2 and TRBJ1-4; no clear D. The CDR3 sequence is 15 residues long. In germline, CDR1 is SGHTA, CDR2 FQGNSA. V dropped 6 bases and J dropped 6 bases, with 17 bases sitting between them.

Many counts were recorded for this clonotype. The rearrangement uses TRBV10-3 and TRBJ1-2; possible D gene TRBD1, 5 bases. V was shortened by 3 bases and J by 13 bases, with 21 bases between the two germline ends. This CDR3 region has 14 residues. Germline V lookup: CDR1 ENHRY, CDR2 SYGVKD. Here the CDR3 DNA reads TGTGCCATCAGTGACGTCATCTCAGGGTTAAAGGGCACCTTC. Translating gives CAISDVISGLKGTF.

V and J are TRBV20-1 and TRBJ2-7; possible D gene TRBD1, 6 bases. Germline values: CDR1 DFQATT, CDR2 SNEGSKA (reference sequence). The CDR3 consists of 14 residues. The ends were cut back, 0 bases at V and 7 bases at J, with 16 bases in the middle. CDR3 in amino acids: CSAREPSRGWEQYF. The CDR3 DNA is TGCAGTGCTAGAGAACCATCCAGGGGTTGGGAGCAGTACTTC.

This clonotype has at least ten counts. This chain connects TRBV6-1 to TRBJ2-7; 10 bases match TRBD2. From germline, CDR1 is MNHNS and CDR2 SASEGT. CDR3 length equals 16 residues. V lost 6 bases, J lost 5 bases, and 13 bases stayed unmatched. The DNA for the CDR3 is TGTGCCAGCAGCTATCTCTCTAGCGGGAGTATCCACGAGCAGTACTTC. Translating gives CASSYLSSGSIHEQYF.

The count of this clonotype is one. This chain links TRBV28 with TRBJ1-1; maybe TRBD1 (6 bases). The CDR3 spans 14 residues. V was pared by 3 bases and J by 5 bases, with 13 bases between. Germline assignment: CDR1 MDHEN and CDR2 SYDVKM. CDR3: CASSFSGASTEAFF. The CDR3, as DNA: TGTGCCAGCAGTTTTTCAGGGGCTTCAACTGAAGCTTTCTTT.

This clonotype was detected many times. The chain couples TRBV12-3 or TRBV12-4 to TRBJ1-1; D unresolved. V gave up 3 bases and J gave up 5 bases, with 16 bases separating them. The CDR3 is made up of 15 amino acids. This CDR3 reads CASSFPPAAPTEAFF. The CDR3 nucleotides are TGTGCCAGCAGTTTCCCGCCAGCCGCGCCTACTGAAGCTTTCTTT.

The chain employs TRBV20-1 and TRBJ2-5; either TRBD1 or TRBD2 may supply D (5 bases each). V was pared by 5 bases and J by 3 bases, with 13 bases between. The V gene's germline CDR1 is DFQATT and CDR2 SNEGSKA (reference sequence). This CDR3 region has 13 residues. In DNA, the CDR3 is TGCAGTGCTCCGCCAGGGACGGAAGAGACCCAGTACTTC. This gives the protein CSAPPGTEETQYF.

This clonotype was counted ten times or more. This chain links TRBV6-1 with TRBJ1-2, with 7 bases lining up with TRBD1. The germline V gene encodes CDR1 MNHNS and CDR2 SASEGT. The J segment lost 8 bases and the V segment lost 6 bases, leaving 9 bases of the junction unmatched. There are 13 residues in the CDR3. The CDR3 loop reads CASSRGQAEGYTF. The CDR3 DNA reads TGTGCCAGCAGCAGAGGACAGGCCGAAGGCTACACCTTC.

In its sample, this clonotype was seen a few times. This chain connects TRBV30 to TRBJ2-7; tentatively, D is TRBD1 or TRBD2 (5 bases each). V lost 4 bases and J lost 0, with 13 bases in between. The CDR3 runs 14 residues. Looked up from germline, CDR1 is GTSNPN and CDR2 is SVGIG (reference sequence). CDR3 protein: CAWKAKGSSYEQYF. The CDR3 DNA sequence: TGTGCCTGGAAAGCAAAGGGGAGCTCCTACGAGCAGTACTTC.

The chain uses TRBV19 and TRBJ1-5; TRBD1 matches 8 bases. This CDR3 contains 16 residues. Germline CDR1 and CDR2: LNHDA and SQIVND (reference sequence). V trimming: 5 bases; J trimming: 2 bases; junction bases outside the gene matches: 8. CDR3 in DNA: TGTGCCAGTAGTCTCTCGACAGGGGATGGCAATCAGCCCCAGCATTTT. This codes for CASSLSTGDGNQPQHF. The full variable domain, with the rest looked up from reference TRBV19 and TRBJ1-5, is DGGITQSPKYLFRKEGQNVTLSCEQNLNHDAMYWYRQDPGQGLRLIYYSQIVNDFQKGDIAEGYSVSREKKESFPLTVTSAQKNPTAFYLCASSLSTGDGNQPQHFGDGTRLSIL.

This clonotype was counted only a few times. This chain joins TRBV9 and TRBJ2-3; D may be TRBD2 (5 bases). CDR1 and CDR2 from the germline V gene are SGDLS and YYNGEE. The CDR3 runs to 12 residues. V gave up 4 bases and J gave up 6 bases, with 9 bases separating them. The CDR3 loop is CASSRPGDTQYF. CDR3 in DNA: TGTGCCAGCAGCAGACCGGGGGATACGCAGTATTTT.

This clonotype was seen many times. The chain links TRBV11-2 to TRBJ1-1; D remains ambiguous. CDR3 length: 17 amino acids. Trimming left V 1 base short and J 0 bases short, with 15 bases between. Germline V gene data show CDR1 as SGHAT and CDR2 as FQNNGV. The CDR3 here is CASSLGIRQFMNTEAFF. DNA of the CDR3: TGTGCCAGCAGCTTAGGGATCCGGCAATTCATGAACACTGAAGCTTTCTTT. Supplemented by reference TRBV11-2 and TRBJ1-1, the full variable domain reads EAGVAQSPRYKIIEKRQSVAFWCNPISGHATLYWYQQILGQGPKLLIQFQNNGVVDDSQLPKDRFSAERLKGVDSTLKIQPAKLEDSAVYLCASSLGIRQFMNTEAFFGQGTRLTVV.

This clonotype was seen many times. The chain links TRBV28 to TRBJ1-1; D gene unclear. CDR1 and CDR2 from the germline V gene are MDHEN and SYDVKM. V was trimmed by 10 bases and J by 1 base, leaving 13 bases between them. The CDR3 contains 13 residues. CDR3 in amino acids: CATAWPPNTEAFF. CDR3 DNA: TGTGCCACCGCCTGGCCGCCGAACACTGAAGCTTTCTTT.

Ten or more counts support this clonotype. The CDR3 loop is CASSSPRGPETQYF. The CDR3 DNA reads TGTGCCAGCAGCAGTCCTCGGGGCCCAGAGACCCAGTACTTC. The chain couples TRBV7-2 to TRBJ2-5; possibly TRBD1 or TRBD2 for D (5 bases each). Trimming removed 5 bases from V and 4 bases from J, with 14 bases in between. This CDR3 has 14 residues. Germline assignment: CDR1 SGHTA and CDR2 FQGNSA.

This chain joins TRBV9 and TRBJ2-5; 11 nucleotides agree with TRBD2. CDR1 is SGDLS, CDR2 YYNGEE, per germline. V lost 3 bases, J lost 4 bases, and 8 bases stayed unmatched. CDR3 length: 16 residues. The CDR3 sequence: CASSGATSGGGETQYF. In DNA, the CDR3 is TGTGCCAGCAGCGGGGCTACTAGCGGGGGTGGAGAGACCCAGTACTTC.

This chain connects TRBV3-2 to TRBJ1-4; the table's TRBD1 call for D was not verified on the DNA. TRBV3-2 is termed a pseudogene. The CDR3 has 14 residues. CDR3: CASSQAGHNEKLFF. Here the CDR3 DNA reads TGTGCCAGCAGCCAAGCGGGACACAATGAAAAACTGTTTTTT.

This clonotype was counted ten times or more. The chain joins TRBV28 to TRBJ2-7; TRBD2 matches 7 bases. Germline-derived CDR1 and CDR2 are MDHEN and SYDVKM. V lost 6 bases, J lost 0 bases, and 8 bases stayed unmatched. The CDR3 is 15 amino acids. The CDR3 bases are TGTGCCAGCAGCGAGATACTAGCGAACTCCTACGAGCAGTACTTC. Its translation is CASSEILANSYEQYF. Combining the CDR3 with reference TRBV28 and TRBJ2-7 gives the whole variable domain DVKVTQSSRYLVKRTGEKVFLECVQDMDHENMFWYRQDPGLGLRLIYFSYDVKMKEKGDIPEGYSVSREKKERFSLILESASTNQTSMYLCASSEILANSYEQYFGPGTRLTVT.

This sequence joins TRBV20-1 and TRBJ2-7, with unresolved D. Germline assignment: CDR1 DFQATT and CDR2 SNEGSKA (reference sequence). Trimming removed 0 bases at V and 2 bases at J, with 20 bases between. The CDR3 sequence is 17 residues long. The CDR3 region is CSARDEVSGVSTYEQYF. CDR3 in DNA: TGCAGTGCTAGAGACGAGGTTTCTGGCGTCTCAACCTACGAGCAGTACTTC.